These T cell receptor beta chains were read from a single sample in a study of cytomegalovirus exposure and HLA in healthy donors. TCRdb's table, derived via immunoSEQ multiplex PCR, lists solely in-frame clones and lacks some. The table includes some 150,000 clones, 75% to 80% detected once. Sequenced input: PBMCs. The receptors shown here come from a male donor in good health and CMV-seronegative. Each CDR3 is given with its conserved first and last residue. A D gene is named only where the DNA matches it firmly. Size is stated for part of the rows, as once, few or many counts, or as a class when the clone is expanded.

v_call: TRBV15
d_call: TRBD2
clone_size: NA
cdr3_aa: CATSIDNSGRNNEQFF

v_call: TRBV5-6
d_call: NA
clone_size: NA
cdr3_aa: CASSERTVYEQYF

v_call: TRBV13
d_call: TRBD2
clone_size: NA
cdr3_aa: CASSQERGGRDEQFF

v_call: TRBV5-6
d_call: TRBD1
clone_size: NA
cdr3_aa: CASSLERQGYYNSPLHF

v_call: TRBV6-5
d_call: TRBD1
clone_size: NA
cdr3_aa: CASSRGQGGSPLHF

v_call: TRBV4-3
d_call: TRBD1
clone_size: NA
cdr3_aa: CASSQDLEQGGQPQHF

v_call: TRBV19
d_call: TRBD1
clone_size: NA
cdr3_aa: CASSIREQDRVYNEQFF

v_call: TRBV12-5
d_call: TRBD2
clone_size: NA
cdr3_aa: CASGWITSGALYEQYF

v_call: TRBV30
d_call: NA
clone_size: NA
cdr3_aa: CAWMADHNTEAFF

v_call: TRBV7-3
d_call: NA
clone_size: NA
cdr3_aa: CASSYGGSTDTQYF

v_call: TRBV7-9
d_call: TRBD1
clone_size: NA
cdr3_aa: CSSSQGDVATNEKLFF

v_call: TRBV2
d_call: NA
clone_size: NA
cdr3_aa: CASRLQGKSGNTIYF

v_call: TRBV5-8
d_call: NA
clone_size: NA
cdr3_aa: CASSLGQGRNGYTF

v_call: TRBV7-2
d_call: NA
clone_size: once
cdr3_aa: CASTNWRGEKLFF

v_call: TRBV2
d_call: TRBD2
clone_size: NA
cdr3_aa: CASSEEGGGGDTQYF

v_call: TRBV6-4
d_call: TRBD2
clone_size: NA
cdr3_aa: CASSLAGGSTDTQYF

v_call: TRBV30
d_call: NA
clone_size: NA
cdr3_aa: CAWSPRVSYNSPLHF

v_call: TRBV19
d_call: NA
clone_size: NA
cdr3_aa: CASSSSDRPVRAF

v_call: TRBV5-6
d_call: NA
clone_size: NA
cdr3_aa: CASSKDTYGYTF

v_call: TRBV10-3
d_call: TRBD2
clone_size: NA
cdr3_aa: CAISAPGTSGSPPARSYNEQFF

v_call: TRBV19
d_call: NA
clone_size: NA
cdr3_aa: CASSQRGGDTEAFF

v_call: TRBV4-3
d_call: TRBD1
clone_size: few
cdr3_aa: CASSQRQGGTEAFF